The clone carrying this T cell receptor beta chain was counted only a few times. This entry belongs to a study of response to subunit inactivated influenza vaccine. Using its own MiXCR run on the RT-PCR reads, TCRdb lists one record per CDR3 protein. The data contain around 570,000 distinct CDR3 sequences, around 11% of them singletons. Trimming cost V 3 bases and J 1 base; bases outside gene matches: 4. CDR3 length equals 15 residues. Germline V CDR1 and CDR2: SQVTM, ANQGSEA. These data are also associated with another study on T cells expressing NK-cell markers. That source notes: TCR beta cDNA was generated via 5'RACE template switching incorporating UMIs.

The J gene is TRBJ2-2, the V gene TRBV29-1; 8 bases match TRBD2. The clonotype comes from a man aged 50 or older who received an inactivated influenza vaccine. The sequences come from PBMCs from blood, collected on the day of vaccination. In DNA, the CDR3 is TGCAGCGTTGATGTCCGGGGGGGGAACACCGGGGAGCTGTTTTTT. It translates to CSVDVRGGNTGELFF.